The entry that follows covers one T cell receptor (beta chain) sequence. RNA in amounts of 0.5 to 1 ug was reverse transcribed with random hexamers. From the immunoSEQ multiplex PCR reads, TCRdb called clonotypes with MiXCR, one entry per CDR3 protein. The sample records 95,000 to 150,000 distinct CDR3 sequences, about 94% being singletons. The data originate from a study of CD8 T cells in Susac syndrome. The CDR3 loop spans 17 amino acids. Trimming removed 1 base from V and 2 bases from J; junction bases left unmatched: 9. The germline CDR1 and CDR2 sequences are DFQATT and SNEGSKA (reference sequence).

The chain uses TRBV20-1 and TRBJ2-5, with 11 bases aligning to TRBD2. The receptor was derived from a human donor with Susac syndrome. Sequenced sample: CD8+ T cells from PBMCs. This CDR3 reads CSARGASGGSIQETQYF. The CDR3 DNA sequence: TGCAGTGCTAGAGGGGCTAGCGGGGGGTCCATTCAAGAGACCCAGTACTTC.